These 25 T cell receptor beta chains originate from one sample sequenced in a study of cytomegalovirus exposure and HLA in healthy donors. Amplification used 60 Vbeta primers and 13 Jbeta primers. Using immunoSEQ multiplex PCR, the repertoire was profiled, and TCRdb retains in-frame clones only, with some absent. The sample has about 57,000 clones; 70% to 75% are singletons. Specimen: PBMCs. The receptors were gathered from a man younger than 40 in good health and CMV-seropositive.

The chain recombines TRBV11-3 with TRBJ2-2, with 7 nucleotides matching TRBD1. V shed 4 bases, J shed 7 bases, and the junction held 12 bases outside the gene matches. Germline V gene sequence: CDR1 SGHNT, CDR2 YENEEA. This CDR3 region has 16 residues. The CDR3 sequence: CASSSGSGTEIGELFF. The CDR3 region has the DNA TGTGCCAGCAGCTCCGGCTCCGGGACAGAAATCGGGGAGCTGTTTTTT.

The rearrangement links TRBV7-2 to TRBJ2-3; 8 bases line up with TRBD2. V lost 3 bases, J lost 10 bases, and 12 bases stayed unmatched. The CDR3 sequence is 15 residues long. Germline CDR1 is SGHTA and CDR2 is FQGNSA. The CDR3 sequence: CASSLAPTGGASQYF. The CDR3 DNA sequence: TGTGCCAGCAGCTTGGCCCCTACCGGGGGGGCCTCGCAGTATTTT.

This rearrangement joins TRBV28 to TRBJ1-6; possible D gene TRBD1, 6 bases. The CDR3 is made up of 17 amino acids. Germline V lookup: CDR1 MDHEN, CDR2 SYDVKM. Trimming took off 2 bases at V and 10 bases at J, with 21 bases between the two ends. The CDR3 DNA reads TGTGCCAGCAGTTTAGCGGTCCCGGTTACAGGGATCTCACCCCTCCACTTT. It is translated as CASSLAVPVTGISPLHF.

V and J are TRBV6-5 and TRBJ1-1; weak D call: TRBD1 (6 bases). Germline values: CDR1 MNHEY, CDR2 SVGAGI. The V and J ends lost 5 bases and 3 bases respectively, with 13 bases between them. This CDR3 contains 14 residues. CDR3 sequence (DNA): TGTGCCAGCAGTCCAACGGACAGCTACACTGAAGCTTTCTTT. Amino acids: CASSPTDSYTEAFF.

Turning to this clone: The junction does not match germline at one end; this may be a read error. V and J are TRBV6-5 and TRBJ1-1; TRBD1 matches at 7 bases. This CDR3 spans 15 amino acids. Looked up from germline, CDR1 is MNHEY and CDR2 is SVGAGI. The CDR3 DNA is TGTGCCAGCGGTTACAGGGGCCGAAGTGACACTGAAGCTTTCTTT. Amino acids: CASGYRGRSDTEAFF.

V usage is TRBV30 and J usage is TRBJ2-7; no definite D call. From germline, CDR1 is GTSNPN and CDR2 SVGIG (reference sequence). Trimming took off 2 bases at V and 7 bases at J, with 9 bases between the two ends. The CDR3 is made up of 11 amino acids. CDR3 DNA sequence: TGTGCCTGGAGTCCCAGATTAGAGCAGTACTTC. This codes for CAWSPRLEQYF.

The CDR3 loop reads CASSSLAGGFTDTQYF. CDR3 in DNA: TGTGCCAGCAGCAGCTTAGCGGGGGGCTTCACAGATACGCAGTATTTT. The gene calls are TRBV7-3 and TRBJ2-3, with 10 nucleotides matching TRBD2. Germline V gives CDR1 SGHTA, CDR2 FQGTGA. CDR3 length: 16 residues. Trimming removed 5 bases from V and 2 bases from J; junction bases left unmatched: 7.

The chain joins TRBV6-4 to TRBJ1-6, with 7 bases lining up with TRBD1. The J segment lost 7 bases and the V segment lost 11 bases, leaving 14 bases of the junction unmatched. Per the germline V gene, CDR1 is MRHNA and CDR2 is SNTAGT. CDR3 length: 15 residues. In DNA form, the CDR3 reads TGTGCCGACTCTAATCGACAGGGAAAAAATTCACCCCTCCACTTT. It is translated as CADSNRQGKNSPLHF.

In this sample, this clone turned up a few times. This sequence joins TRBV4-2 and TRBJ1-5; D gene uncertain. V was pared by 1 base and J by 8 bases, with 12 bases between. This CDR3 is 14 amino acids long. CDR1 and CDR2 from the germline V gene are LGHNA and YNFKEQ. The chain's CDR3 is CASSQGDFGEPQHF. The CDR3, as DNA: TGTGCCAGCAGCCAAGGCGACTTCGGGGAGCCCCAGCATTTT.

The chain combines TRBV10-2 with TRBJ1-2; unclear D gene. Germline assignment: CDR1 WSHSY and CDR2 SAAADI. The CDR3 length is 15 residues. V was pared by 4 bases and J by 0 bases, with 12 bases between. The CDR3 nucleotides are TGCGCCAGCAGTGTCGGCGGTGGAGCTAACTATGGCTACACCTTC. It translates to CASSVGGGANYGYTF.

This clone has more than one count but fewer than ten. The gene calls are TRBV2 and TRBJ1-5; D uncertain. The CDR3 has 15 residues. Between the trimmed V and J ends, which lost 10 bases and 1 base, there was a span of 17 bases. Germline lookup yields CDR1 SNHLY and CDR2 FYNNEI. CDR3 loop: CATIERVGSNQPQHF. The CDR3 nucleotides read TGTGCCACCATAGAAAGAGTGGGCAGCAATCAGCCCCAGCATTTT.

The chain employs TRBV4-1 and TRBJ1-2; a weak D match, TRBD1 (6 bases). In germline, CDR1 is MGHRA, CDR2 YSYEKL. CDR3 length: 16 amino acids. The V gene lost 8 bases and the J gene lost 2 bases, with 21 bases spanning the gap. The CDR3 region is CASLPQGQLLNYGYTF. The CDR3 coding sequence is TGCGCCAGCCTTCCCCAGGGGCAACTCCTAAACTATGGCTACACCTTC.

V is TRBV18 and J is TRBJ2-3, with D uncertain. The germline V gene encodes CDR1 KGHSH and CDR2 LQKENI. V was clipped by 2 bases and J by 1 base, with 10 bases between them. The CDR3 runs 15 residues. CDR3 sequence reads: CASSPDISGTDTQYF. CDR3 in DNA: TGTGCCAGCTCACCAGACATCTCAGGCACAGATACGCAGTATTTT.

The chain carries TRBV5-6 and TRBJ1-4, with D possibly TRBD1 on 5 matching bases. The V gene lost 4 bases and the J gene lost 10 bases, with 11 bases spanning the gap. In germline, CDR1 is SGHDT, CDR2 YYEEEE. The CDR3 spans 12 residues. CDR3 in amino acids: CASSLSGGKLFF. DNA for the CDR3: TGTGCCAGCAGCCTTTCCGGGGGAAAACTGTTTTTT.

V and J are TRBV5-1 and TRBJ2-4; 9 positions agree with TRBD1. The V and J ends lost 5 bases and 3 bases, in that order; junction bases with no gene match: 15. CDR1 is SGHRS, CDR2 YFSETQ, per germline. The length of the CDR3 is 18 residues. CDR3: CASRPEPGQGSVKNIQYF. The CDR3 region has the DNA TGCGCCAGCAGACCAGAGCCCGGACAGGGGAGTGTCAAAAACATTCAGTACTTC.

This clone was found a few times. This chain uses TRBV4-1 with TRBJ2-7; TRBD2 agrees at 7 bases. V lost 1 base to trimming and J lost 0 bases; unmatched junction nucleotides: 3. CDR1 and CDR2 from the germline V gene are MGHRA and YSYEKL. This CDR3 region has 15 residues. CDR3 in amino acids: CASSQVPGGSYEQYF. The CDR3 DNA is TGCGCCAGCAGCCAAGTCCCGGGGGGCTCCTACGAGCAGTACTTC.

This chain uses TRBV15 with TRBJ2-2, with a tentative D call TRBD1 (6 bases). The CDR3 consists of 17 residues. Trimming cost V 3 bases and J 1 base, with 15 bases left between them. CDR1 is LNHNV and CDR2 is YYDKDF in the germline V gene (reference sequence). CDR3 sequence reads: CATSSILGTWNTGELFF. CDR3 DNA sequence: TGTGCCACCAGCAGCATCCTCGGGACATGGAACACCGGGGAGCTGTTTTTT.

The V and J genes are TRBV7-6 and TRBJ2-2; D possibly corresponds to TRBD2 (7 bases). CDR1 and CDR2 from the germline V gene are SGHVS and FNYEAQ. V shed 4 bases and J shed 4 bases, with 16 bases lying between them. CDR3 length equals 16 residues. This CDR3 reads CASSSLGGRGTGELFF. Written as DNA, the CDR3 is TGTGCCAGCAGCTCTCTGGGGGGGCGGGGCACCGGGGAGCTGTTTTTT.

The chain links TRBV7-8 to TRBJ1-6; 8 bases line up with TRBD1. Trimming removed 4 bases from V and 7 bases from J; junction bases left unmatched: 6. Looked up from germline, CDR1 is SGHVS and CDR2 is FQNEAQ. This CDR3 is 15 amino acids long. The DNA of the CDR3 is TGTGCCAGCAGCTCGGGACAGGCATACAATTCACCCCTCCACTTT. Protein product: CASSSGQAYNSPLHF. The full variable domain, in which reference TRBV7-8 and TRBJ1-6 provide the parts outside the CDR3, is GAGVSQSPRYKVAKRGQDVALRCDPISGHVSLFWYQQALGQGPEFLTYFQNEAQLDKSGLPSDRFFAERPEGSVSTLKIQRTQQEDSAVYLCASSSGQAYNSPLHFGNGTRLTVT.

The chain uses TRBV28 and TRBJ2-1; D is possibly TRBD1 (6 bases). Trimming left V 7 bases short and J 10 bases short, with 14 bases between. The length of the CDR3 is 12 residues. Germline V gives CDR1 MDHEN, CDR2 SYDVKM. The CDR3 DNA reads TGTGCCAGCACGAACAGGGTCGGAGAGCAGTTCTTC. It yields the protein CASTNRVGEQFF.

The chain joins TRBV7-2 to TRBJ1-4, with 7 bases matching TRBD1. The CDR3 length is 16 residues. Germline trimming cut 3 bases from V and 2 bases from J; bases unmatched to any gene: 6. The V gene's germline CDR1 is SGHTA and CDR2 FQGNSA. The CDR3 reads CASSLARGATNEKLFF. The CDR3 bases are TGTGCCAGCAGCTTGGCCAGGGGGGCGACTAATGAAAAACTGTTTTTT.

The V gene is TRBV19, the J gene TRBJ1-5; 7 nucleotides match TRBD1. The CDR3 loop spans 13 amino acids. Losses at the gene ends were 7 bases for V and 3 bases for J; bases not matched to a gene: 3. The germline CDR1 and CDR2 sequences are LNHDA and SQIVND (reference sequence). As DNA, the CDR3 is TGTGCCAGTAAAGGGGGCTTCAATCAGCCCCAGCATTTT. Translating gives CASKGGFNQPQHF.

The chain couples TRBV18 to TRBJ2-5, with no clear D. Per germline, CDR1 KGHSH and CDR2 LQKENI. The CDR3 is 14 residues long. Trimming left V 1 base short and J 1 base short, with 7 bases between. The DNA of the CDR3 is TGTGCCAGCTCACCACTGGGCACCCAAGAGACCCAGTACTTC. This gives the protein CASSPLGTQETQYF.

The chain uses TRBV9 and TRBJ1-6; no reliable D call. Trimming took 2 bases from V and 0 from J, leaving 6 bases between them. Germline V lookup: CDR1 SGDLS, CDR2 YYNGEE. The CDR3 sequence is 15 residues long. The CDR3: CASSVAGSYNSPLHF. CDR3 DNA sequence: TGTGCCAGCAGCGTGGCAGGCTCCTATAATTCACCCCTCCACTTT. The entire variable domain, with the rest obtained from reference TRBV9 and TRBJ1-6, is as follows: DSGVTQTPKHLITATGQRVTLRCSPRSGDLSVYWYQQSLDQGLQFLIQYYNGEERAKGNILERFSAQQFPDLHSELNLSSLELGDSALYFCASSVAGSYNSPLHFGNGTRLTVT.

This clone was observed a handful of times. This rearrangement joins TRBV10-3 to TRBJ2-5, with D perhaps matching TRBD1 (5 bases). The germline V gene has CDR1 ENHRY and CDR2 SYGVKD. The CDR3 has 12 residues. Between the trimmed V and J ends, which lost 4 bases and 5 bases, there was a span of 8 bases. Here the CDR3 DNA reads TGTGCCATCAGTGCACAGGAGGAGACCCAGTACTTC. This codes for CAISAQEETQYF.